The T cell receptor (beta chain) described here comes from a study of blood T cell repertoires in COVID-19. In the study overall: The United States, Italy and Spain supplied acute and convalescent COVID-19 samples. T cells, B-cell-depleted T cells, or PBMCs provided the cDNA or gDNA that served as material.

Among Cohort 3 donors, those recovered had two negative PCRs, clearance, or symptom resolution. Between the trimmed V and J ends, which lost 2 bases and 3 bases, there was a span of 12 bases. The germline gives CDR1 MNHEY, CDR2 SVGAGI. The CDR3 consists of 15 residues. Method: immunoSEQ multiplex PCR; TCRdb's copy keeps in-frame clones and lacks some. This table has more than 200,000 clones, around 89% appearing once. The source material was PBMCs or T cells enriched from blood (not recorded which). The TCR was taken from a woman aged 25 to 39 who had recovered from COVID-19. This rearrangement joins TRBV6-5 to TRBJ2-3; D might be TRBD1 (5 bases). The CDR3 DNA is TGTGCCAGCAGTTACCAGGGCCTGGGGACAGATACGCAGTATTTT. Amino acid sequence: CASSYQGLGTDTQYF.